The 27 T cell receptor beta chains below were found in one sample sequenced in a study of post-analysis software for immune sequencing data. Study-level findings and limits: Patients carried several TRBV segments more frequently than controls did, and TRBV5-6, TRBV5-1 and TRBV20-1 were among them.

Each TCR beta cDNA library carried unique molecular identifiers. One entry per CDR3 protein, called by TCRdb with MiXCR from the PCR reads. The sample lists 600,000 to 700,000 distinct CDR3 sequences; about 60% were seen once. The antigens for these receptors are not known. Source material: blood. The receptors shown here come from a girl aged 2-10 years with multiple sclerosis.

The V gene is TRBV20-1, the J gene TRBJ2-1; tentative D call: TRBD2 (6 bases). The CDR3 runs to 15 residues. The V end lost 1 base, the J end lost 3 bases, and 13 bases lay between the germline ends. Germline V gene sequence: CDR1 DFQATT, CDR2 SNEGSKA (reference sequence). The CDR3 region is CSARASNGSYNEQFF. CDR3 coding DNA: TGCAGTGCTAGAGCCTCTAACGGGAGCTACAATGAGCAGTTCTTC.

The chain links TRBV7-2 to TRBJ2-7, with D perhaps being TRBD1 or TRBD2 (6 bases each). Germline lookup yields CDR1 SGHTA and CDR2 FQGNSA. Trimming cost V 2 bases and J 6 bases, with 11 bases left between them. This CDR3 comprises 13 residues. The CDR3 reads CASSLRGTGEQYF. CDR3 sequence (DNA): TGTGCCAGCAGCTTAAGGGGGACTGGCGAGCAGTACTTC.

This clonotype has a handful of counts. J is TRBJ2-4 and V is TRBV7-9, with a tentative D call TRBD1 (7 bases). The assigned J gene may be wrong: the sequence end matches TRBJ2-7 better. This CDR3 is built from 13 residues. Germline-derived CDR1 and CDR2 are SEHNR and FQNEAQ (reference sequence). The CDR3 DNA sequence: TGTGCCAGCAGCCTCCAGGGGGGAAGCGAGCAGTACTTC. Protein: CASSLQGGSEQYF.

This clonotype showed up just a few times. The chain uses TRBV7-9 and TRBJ1-2, with D tentatively TRBD1 (5 bases). Trimming removed 1 base at V and 3 bases at J, with 12 bases between. The V gene's germline CDR1 is SEHNR and CDR2 FQNEAQ (reference sequence). There are 15 residues in the CDR3. The CDR3 here is CASSLGGRLDYGYTF. The CDR3 region has the DNA TGTGCCAGCAGCTTAGGGGGCAGGCTCGACTATGGCTACACCTTC. Complete variable domain (other parts from reference TRBV7-9 and TRBJ1-2): DTGVSQNPRHKITKRGQNVTFRCDPISEHNRLYWYRQTLGQGPEFLTYFQNEAQLEKSRLLSDRFSAERPKGSFSTLEIQRTEQGDSAMYLCASSLGGRLDYGYTFGSGTRLTVV.

This chain joins TRBV6-4 and TRBJ2-4; 9 bases agree with TRBD1. V was pared by 4 bases and J by 5 bases, with 3 bases of the junction left unmatched. Germline assignment: CDR1 MRHNA and CDR2 SNTAGT. The CDR3 is 14 amino acids. In nucleotides, the CDR3 is TGTGCCAGCAGTGCCCGGACAGGGGAAAACATTCAGTACTTC. Translated, it gives CASSARTGENIQYF.

This clonotype showed up just a few times. The chain uses TRBV25-1 and TRBJ2-7; no reliable D call. The J call may be in error: the DNA end matches TRBJ2-5 better. Per the germline V gene, CDR1 is MGHDK and CDR2 is SYGVNS. This CDR3 spans 12 amino acids. In DNA form, the CDR3 reads TGTGCCAGCAGTGTCTATCAAGAGACCCAGTACTTC. As protein: CASSVYQETQYF.

The chain employs TRBV7-3 and TRBJ2-1; weak D call: TRBD2 (6 bases). Per germline, CDR1 SGHTA and CDR2 FQGTGA. This CDR3 is 17 amino acids long. Trimming shortened V by 0 bases and J by 4 bases, and 16 bases separated the two germline ends. CDR3 sequence reads: CASSLTPGTYRYNEQFF. In DNA, the CDR3 is TGTGCCAGCAGCTTAACCCCGGGGACTTACCGGTACAATGAGCAGTTCTTC.

The rearrangement uses TRBV6-5 and TRBJ2-3; 9 bases are a match to TRBD2. This CDR3 is built from 18 residues. CDR1 is MNHEY and CDR2 is SVGAGI in the germline V gene. Losses at the gene ends were 4 bases for V and 8 bases for J; bases not matched to a gene: 19. CDR3 sequence: CASSWSSGAVSSRGTQYF. CDR3 bases: TGTGCCAGCAGTTGGTCTAGCGGGGCGGTGAGTTCTAGGGGTACGCAGTATTTT.

The V gene is TRBV5-1, the J gene TRBJ2-6; 8 bases line up with TRBD1. Germline CDR1 and CDR2: SGHRS and YFSETQ. V was clipped by 4 bases and J by 1 base; unmatched bases: 7. There are 17 residues in the CDR3. DNA of the CDR3: TGCGCCAGCAGCGCGGACAGGGTTGATTCTGGGGCCAACGTCCTGACTTTC. Its translation: CASSADRVDSGANVLTF. The full variable domain, completed using reference TRBV5-1 and TRBJ2-6, is KAGVTQTPRYLIKTRGQQVTLSCSPISGHRSVSWYQQTPGQGLQFLFEYFSETQRNKGNFPGRFSGRQFSNSRSEMNVSTLELGDSALYLCASSADRVDSGANVLTFGAGSRLTVL.

The rearrangement links TRBV5-1 to TRBJ2-1; TRBD2 might be the D (5 bases). The CDR3 loop spans 15 amino acids. The V gene lost 0 bases and the J gene lost 6 bases, with 13 bases spanning the gap. CDR1 is SGHRS, CDR2 YFSETQ, per germline. The CDR3 region is CASSLVEGTGNEQFF. In DNA, the CDR3 is TGCGCCAGCAGCTTGGTCGAGGGTACGGGCAATGAGCAGTTCTTC.

The V gene is TRBV20-1, the J gene TRBJ2-5; D is ambiguous. Matching the DNA end better, TRBJ2-7 makes the J call doubtful. In germline, CDR1 is DFQATT, CDR2 SNEGSKA (reference sequence). The CDR3 spans 13 residues. CDR3 region: CSASLTTGHEQYF. The CDR3 nucleotides are TGCAGTGCTAGTCTAACGACCGGGCACGAGCAGTACTTC.

This clonotype showed up just a few times. V and J are TRBV12-3 or TRBV12-4 and TRBJ2-4; 9 positions agree with TRBD1. Gene TRBJ2-5 matches the end of the DNA better, so the J call may be wrong. The CDR3 length is 15 residues. The DNA of the CDR3 is TGTGCCAGCAGTTTAGCGGACAGGGGAAGGCAGACCCAGTACTTC. Translated: CASSLADRGRQTQYF.

This clonotype was found a few times. The chain is built from TRBV29-1 and TRBJ1-2, with no clear D. V was shortened by 3 bases and J by 5 bases, with 7 bases between the two germline ends. Germline V CDR1 and CDR2: SQVTM, ANQGSEA. CDR3 length: 11 amino acids. The DNA for the CDR3 is TGCAGCGTTGAGGTGACTTATGGCTACACCTTC. Its translation is CSVEVTYGYTF.

The gene calls are TRBV6-2 or TRBV6-3 and TRBJ1-5, with D possibly matching TRBD1 (6 bases). This CDR3 is built from 15 residues. Between the trimmed V and J ends, which lost 4 bases and 7 bases, there was a span of 17 bases. CDR1 and CDR2 from the germline V gene are MNHEY and SVGEGT. CDR3 loop: CASSLQGFAGQPQHF. The CDR3 DNA follows: TGTGCCAGCAGTTTACAGGGCTTCGCCGGGCAGCCCCAGCATTTT.

The chain employs TRBV5-1 and TRBJ2-4; D may correspond to TRBD1 or TRBD2 (5 bases each). The J call may not be correct, given that the DNA end is closer to TRBJ2-7. The CDR3 length is 13 residues. Per germline, CDR1 SGHRS and CDR2 YFSETQ. The CDR3 coding sequence is TGCGCCAGCCGCAGGGAGCCCTTCTACGAGCAGTACTTC. It yields the protein CASRREPFYEQYF.

The chain uses TRBV6-6 and TRBJ2-1; D is perhaps TRBD2 (5 bases). This CDR3 contains 12 residues. The germline V and J ends were trimmed by 10 bases and 8 bases, with 15 bases remaining between them. Germline V gives CDR1 MNHNY, CDR2 SVGAGI (reference sequence). CDR3 sequence (DNA): TGTGCCACCGGCACTAGTTCTTATGAGCAGTTCTTC. Its protein is CATGTSSYEQFF.

J is TRBJ2-5 and V is TRBV6-5; D is possibly TRBD1 (6 bases). The germline V and J ends were trimmed by 5 bases and 5 bases, with 12 bases remaining between them. The length of the CDR3 is 13 residues. Germline loops: CDR1 MNHEY, CDR2 SVGAGI. CDR3: CASSETGTETQYF. The DNA of the CDR3 is TGTGCCAGCAGTGAAACAGGGACCGAGACCCAGTACTTC.

In this sample, this clonotype turned up once. The rearrangement links TRBV20-1 to TRBJ2-2; D not certain. V dropped 3 bases and J dropped 4 bases, with 6 bases sitting between them. Germline V gene lookup returns CDR1 DFQATT and CDR2 SNEGSKA (reference sequence). The CDR3 length is 12 residues. CDR3 region: CSASRSTGELFF. The CDR3 nucleotides read TGCAGTGCTAGCCGGAGCACCGGGGAGCTGTTTTTT.

The rearrangement uses TRBV29-1 and TRBJ2-3; 9 nucleotides line up with TRBD1. CDR3 length: 16 amino acids. Per germline, CDR1 SQVTM and CDR2 ANQGSEA. V dropped 8 bases and J dropped 8; count of bases not matched to a gene: 20. CDR3 DNA sequence: TGCAGCTGTGGGGACTTCCTCGGGACAGGGTCTACTACGCAGTATTTT. Translated, it gives CSCGDFLGTGSTTQYF.

The J gene is TRBJ1-6, the V gene TRBV2, with 8 bases lining up with TRBD1. The CDR3 covers 15 residues. Looked up from germline, CDR1 is SNHLY and CDR2 is FYNNEI. V trimming: 4 bases; J trimming: 10 bases; junction bases outside the gene matches: 9. The CDR3 spells CASSGRTGSHSPLHF. The CDR3 DNA reads as TGTGCCAGCAGTGGTCGGACAGGGTCGCACTCACCCCTCCACTTT. Using reference TRBV2 and TRBJ1-6 for the parts outside the CDR3, the full variable domain is EPEVTQTPSHQVTQMGQEVILRCVPISNHLYFYWYRQILGQKVEFLVSFYNNEISEKSEIFDDQFSVERPDGSNFTLKIRSTKLEDSAMYFCASSGRTGSHSPLHFGNGTRLTVT.

This clonotype was recorded once. This chain connects TRBV29-1 to TRBJ2-5; 9 nucleotides line up with TRBD2. The ends lost 6 bases at V and 11 bases at J; junction bases unmatched: 22. Per the germline V gene, CDR1 is SQVTM and CDR2 is ANQGSEA. This CDR3 spans 16 amino acids. CDR3 coding DNA: TGCAGCGTCCGGACGGGGGGCGCGGCGGGAGGGGATGAGCAGTACTTC. It is translated as CSVRTGGAAGGDEQYF.

The chain is built from TRBV2 and TRBJ2-1, with 11 bases identical to TRBD2. V lost 2 bases and J lost 2; bases outside the gene matches: 2. The CDR3 sequence is 16 residues long. CDR1 SNHLY and CDR2 FYNNEI come from the germline V gene. The CDR3 region has the DNA TGTGCCAGCAGTGAACAGGGACTAGCGGCCTACAATGAGCAGTTCTTC. This sequence encodes CASSEQGLAAYNEQFF.

This clonotype was observed a single time. The CDR3 nucleotides read TGCAGCGTTGAAGATTTGGGGAAGAACACTGAAGCTTTCTTT. Its translation: CSVEDLGKNTEAFF. This chain joins TRBV29-1 and TRBJ1-1; D gene uncertain. From germline, CDR1 is SQVTM and CDR2 ANQGSEA. This CDR3 contains 14 residues. V lost 0 bases and J lost 1, with 9 bases in between. The full variable domain, with the rest looked up from reference TRBV29-1 and TRBJ1-1, is SAVISQKPSRDICQRGTSLTIQCQVDSQVTMMFWYRQQPGQSLTLIATANQGSEATYESGFVIDKFPISRPNLTFSTLTVSNMSPEDSSIYLCSVEDLGKNTEAFFGQGTRLTVV.

Of note for this clonotype: One end of the junction varies from germline; a read error may be responsible. The chain uses TRBV5-1 and TRBJ2-5; 10 nucleotides match TRBD1. Germline V gene lookup returns CDR1 SGHRS and CDR2 YFSETQ. This CDR3 has 14 amino acids. The CDR3 DNA sequence: TGTGCTAGCAGCCCCGGGACAGGGGAAGAGACCCAGTACTTC. Its protein product is CASSPGTGEETQYF.

This rearrangement joins TRBV7-9 to TRBJ2-1; 10 bases line up with TRBD2. The V gene end was trimmed by 4 bases and the J gene end by 0 bases; junction bases not matched to a gene: 15. CDR1 is SEHNR and CDR2 is FQNEAQ in the germline V gene (reference sequence). The length of the CDR3 is 20 residues. The CDR3 sequence is CASSSPLAGRPLSSYNEQFF. CDR3 sequence (DNA): TGTGCCAGCAGCTCACCACTAGCGGGGCGCCCCTTGAGCTCCTACAATGAGCAGTTCTTC.

This chain connects TRBV7-2 to TRBJ2-7; D is possibly TRBD2 (5 bases). The CDR3 runs 14 residues. V lost 1 base, J lost 4 bases, and 11 bases lay in between. CDR1 and CDR2 (germline): SGHTA, FQGNSA. CDR3 amino acids: CASSLEVGIYEQYF. The DNA for the CDR3 is TGTGCCAGCAGCTTAGAAGTCGGGATATACGAGCAGTACTTC.

The DNA of the CDR3 is TGTGCCAGCAGCTTAGGACTCCCCTTGTACTTC. This encodes CASSLGLPLYF. This chain connects TRBV7-8 to TRBJ2-7; D unclear. Deletions cut 1 base from V and 12 bases from J, with 10 bases between. This CDR3 comprises 11 residues. Looked up from germline, CDR1 is SGHVS and CDR2 is FQNEAQ.